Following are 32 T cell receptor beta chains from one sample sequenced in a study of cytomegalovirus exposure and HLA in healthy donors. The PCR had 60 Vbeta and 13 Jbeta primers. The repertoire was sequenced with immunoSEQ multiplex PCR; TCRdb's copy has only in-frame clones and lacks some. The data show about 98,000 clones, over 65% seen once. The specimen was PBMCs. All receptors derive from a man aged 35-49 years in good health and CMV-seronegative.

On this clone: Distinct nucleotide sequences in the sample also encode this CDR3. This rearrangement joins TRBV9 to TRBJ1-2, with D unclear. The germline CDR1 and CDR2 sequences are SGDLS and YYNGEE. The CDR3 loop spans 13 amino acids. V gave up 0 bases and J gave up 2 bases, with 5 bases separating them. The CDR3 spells CASSVDSNYGYTF. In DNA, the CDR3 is TGTGCCAGCAGCGTAGACTCAAACTATGGCTACACCTTC.

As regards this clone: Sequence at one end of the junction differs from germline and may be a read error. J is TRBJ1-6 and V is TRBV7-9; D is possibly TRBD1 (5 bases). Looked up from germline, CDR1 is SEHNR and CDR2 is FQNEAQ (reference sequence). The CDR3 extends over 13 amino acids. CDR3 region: CSSSWQGEGPLHF. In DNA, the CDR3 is TGTTCCAGCAGCTGGCAAGGGGAGGGTCCCCTCCACTTT.

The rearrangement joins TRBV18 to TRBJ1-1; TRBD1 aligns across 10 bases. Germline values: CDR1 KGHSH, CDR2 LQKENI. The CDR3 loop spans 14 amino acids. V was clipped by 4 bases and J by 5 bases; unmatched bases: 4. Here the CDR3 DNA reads TGTGCCAGCTCACTCGGACAGGGGGAGACTGAAGCTTTCTTT. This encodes CASSLGQGETEAFF.

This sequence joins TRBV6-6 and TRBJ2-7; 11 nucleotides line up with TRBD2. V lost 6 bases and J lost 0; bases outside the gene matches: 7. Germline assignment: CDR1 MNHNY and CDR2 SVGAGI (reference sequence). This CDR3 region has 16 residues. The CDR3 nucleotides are TGTGCCAGCAGCCACGGGACTAGCGGATACTCCTACGAGCAGTACTTC. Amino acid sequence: CASSHGTSGYSYEQYF.

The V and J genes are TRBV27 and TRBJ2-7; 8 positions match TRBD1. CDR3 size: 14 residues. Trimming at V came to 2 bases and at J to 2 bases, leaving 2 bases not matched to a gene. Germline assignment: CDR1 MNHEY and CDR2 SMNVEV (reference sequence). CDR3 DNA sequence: TGTGCCAGCAGTTTAAGGACAGGGACCTACGAGCAGTACTTC. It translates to CASSLRTGTYEQYF.

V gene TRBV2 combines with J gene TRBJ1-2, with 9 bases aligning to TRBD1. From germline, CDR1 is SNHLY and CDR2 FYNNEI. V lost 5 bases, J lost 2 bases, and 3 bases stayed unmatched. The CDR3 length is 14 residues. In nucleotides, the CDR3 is TGTGCCAGCAGTAAAGACAGGGGGAACTATGGCTACACCTTC. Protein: CASSKDRGNYGYTF. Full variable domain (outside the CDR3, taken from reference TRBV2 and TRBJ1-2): EPEVTQTPSHQVTQMGQEVILRCVPISNHLYFYWYRQILGQKVEFLVSFYNNEISEKSEIFDDQFSVERPDGSNFTLKIRSTKLEDSAMYFCASSKDRGNYGYTFGSGTRLTVV.

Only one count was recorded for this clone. The CDR3 here is CASRTGPNSPLHF. The CDR3 coding sequence is TGTGCCAGCAGAACAGGCCCCAATTCACCCCTCCACTTT. The chain carries TRBV2 and TRBJ1-6, with D possibly TRBD1 on 5 matching bases. Trimming took off 6 bases at V and 7 bases at J, with 10 bases between the two ends. CDR1 SNHLY and CDR2 FYNNEI come from the germline V gene. CDR3 length: 13 amino acids.

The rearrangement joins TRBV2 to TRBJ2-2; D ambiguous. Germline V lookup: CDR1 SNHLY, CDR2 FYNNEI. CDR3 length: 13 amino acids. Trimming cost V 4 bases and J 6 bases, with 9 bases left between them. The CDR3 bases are TGTGCCAGCAGTGTCGTGGCCCCCGGGGAGCTGTTTTTT. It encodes CASSVVAPGELFF.

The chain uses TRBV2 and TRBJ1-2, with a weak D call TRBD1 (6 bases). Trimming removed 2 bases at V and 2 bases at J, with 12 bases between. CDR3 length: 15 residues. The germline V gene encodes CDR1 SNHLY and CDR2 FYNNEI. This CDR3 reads CASSETGIGNYGYTF. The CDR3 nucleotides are TGTGCCAGCAGTGAAACAGGGATTGGGAACTATGGCTACACCTTC. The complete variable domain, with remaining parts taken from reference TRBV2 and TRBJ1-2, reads EPEVTQTPSHQVTQMGQEVILRCVPISNHLYFYWYRQILGQKVEFLVSFYNNEISEKSEIFDDQFSVERPDGSNFTLKIRSTKLEDSAMYFCASSETGIGNYGYTFGSGTRLTVV.

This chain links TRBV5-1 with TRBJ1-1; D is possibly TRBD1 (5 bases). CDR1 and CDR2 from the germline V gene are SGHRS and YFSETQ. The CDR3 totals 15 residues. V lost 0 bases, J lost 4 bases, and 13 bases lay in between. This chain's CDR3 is CASSLVFGGGTEAFF. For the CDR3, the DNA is TGCGCCAGCAGCTTGGTATTTGGGGGGGGCACTGAAGCTTTCTTT.

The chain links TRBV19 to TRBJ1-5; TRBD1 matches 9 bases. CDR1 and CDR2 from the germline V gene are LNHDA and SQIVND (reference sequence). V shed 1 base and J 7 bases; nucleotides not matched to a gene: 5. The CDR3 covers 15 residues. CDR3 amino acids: CASSIGGQGDQPQHF. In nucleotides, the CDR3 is TGTGCCAGTAGTATAGGGGGACAGGGTGACCAGCCCCAGCATTTT.

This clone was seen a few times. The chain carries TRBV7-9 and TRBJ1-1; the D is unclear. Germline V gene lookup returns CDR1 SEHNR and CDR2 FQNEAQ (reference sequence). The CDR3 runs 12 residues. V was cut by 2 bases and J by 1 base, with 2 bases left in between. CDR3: CASSLQNTEAFF. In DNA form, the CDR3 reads TGTGCCAGCAGCTTACAGAACACTGAAGCTTTCTTT.

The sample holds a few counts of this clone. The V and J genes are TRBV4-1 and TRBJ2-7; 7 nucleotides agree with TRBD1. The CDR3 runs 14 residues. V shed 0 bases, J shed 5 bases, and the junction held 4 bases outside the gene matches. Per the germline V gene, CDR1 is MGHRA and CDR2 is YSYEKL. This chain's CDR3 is CASSQDPDRDEQYF. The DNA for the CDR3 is TGCGCCAGCAGCCAAGACCCCGACAGGGACGAGCAGTACTTC.

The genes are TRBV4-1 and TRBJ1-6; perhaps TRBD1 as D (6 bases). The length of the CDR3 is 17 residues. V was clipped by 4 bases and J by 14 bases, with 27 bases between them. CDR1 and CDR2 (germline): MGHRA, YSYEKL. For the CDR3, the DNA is TGCGCCAGCAGCCCCTCCACACACAGGGCCGGGGGGGAATCCCTCCACTTT. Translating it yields CASSPSTHRAGGESLHF.

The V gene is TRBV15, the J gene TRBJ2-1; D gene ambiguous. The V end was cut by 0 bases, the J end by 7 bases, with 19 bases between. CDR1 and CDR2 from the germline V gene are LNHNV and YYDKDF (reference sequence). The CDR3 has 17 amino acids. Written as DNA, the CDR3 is TGTGCCACCAGCAGAGATCTGAGCGTGTCCCCCCAGAATGAGCAGTTCTTC. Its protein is CATSRDLSVSPQNEQFF. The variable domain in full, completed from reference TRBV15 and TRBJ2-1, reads DAMVIQNPRYQVTQFGKPVTLSCSQTLNHNVMYWYQQKSSQAPKLLFHYYDKDFNNEADTPDNFQSRRPNTSFCFLDIRSPGLGDTAMYLCATSRDLSVSPQNEQFFGPGTRLTVL.

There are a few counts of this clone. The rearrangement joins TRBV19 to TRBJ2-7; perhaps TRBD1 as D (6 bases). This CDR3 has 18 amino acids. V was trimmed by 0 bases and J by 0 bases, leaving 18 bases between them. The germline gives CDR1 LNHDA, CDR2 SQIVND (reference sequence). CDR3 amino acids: CASSIETLDSLISYEQYF. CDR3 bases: TGTGCCAGTAGTATAGAAACTTTGGACAGCCTGATCTCCTACGAGCAGTACTTC.

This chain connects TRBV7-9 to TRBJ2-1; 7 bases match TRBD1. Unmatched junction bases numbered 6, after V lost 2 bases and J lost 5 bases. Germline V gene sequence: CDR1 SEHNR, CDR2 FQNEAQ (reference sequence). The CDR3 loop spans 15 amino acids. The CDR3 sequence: CASSLLGGRHNEQFF. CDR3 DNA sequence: TGTGCCAGCAGCTTACTAGGGGGCCGTCACAATGAGCAGTTCTTC.

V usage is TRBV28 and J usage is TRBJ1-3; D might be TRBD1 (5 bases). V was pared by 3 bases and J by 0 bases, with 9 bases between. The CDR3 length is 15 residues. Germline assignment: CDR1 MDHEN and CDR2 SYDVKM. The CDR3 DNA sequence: TGTGCCAGCAGTTTGGACGGACACTCTGGAAACACCATATATTTT. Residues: CASSLDGHSGNTIYF.

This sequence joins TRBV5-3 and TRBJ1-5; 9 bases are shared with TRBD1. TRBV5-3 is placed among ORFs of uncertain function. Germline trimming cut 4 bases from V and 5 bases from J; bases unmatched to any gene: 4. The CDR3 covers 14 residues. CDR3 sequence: CARSRDRADQPQHF. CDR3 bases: TGTGCCAGAAGCCGGGACAGGGCGGATCAGCCCCAGCATTTT.

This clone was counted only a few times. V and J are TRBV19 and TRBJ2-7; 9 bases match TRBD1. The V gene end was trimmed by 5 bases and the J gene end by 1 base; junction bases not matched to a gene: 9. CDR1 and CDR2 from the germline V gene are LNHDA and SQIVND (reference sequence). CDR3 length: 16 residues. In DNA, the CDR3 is TGTGCCAGTAGTCCATGGACAGGGGAGGGTTCCTACGAGCAGTACTTC. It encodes CASSPWTGEGSYEQYF. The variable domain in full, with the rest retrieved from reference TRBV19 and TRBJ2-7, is DGGITQSPKYLFRKEGQNVTLSCEQNLNHDAMYWYRQDPGQGLRLIYYSQIVNDFQKGDIAEGYSVSREKKESFPLTVTSAQKNPTAFYLCASSPWTGEGSYEQYFGPGTRLTVT.

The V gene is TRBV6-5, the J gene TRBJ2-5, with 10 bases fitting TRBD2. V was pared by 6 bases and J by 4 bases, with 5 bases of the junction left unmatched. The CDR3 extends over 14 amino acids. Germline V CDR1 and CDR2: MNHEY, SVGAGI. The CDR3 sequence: CASSEAGGLETQYF. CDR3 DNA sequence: TGTGCCAGCAGCGAAGCGGGGGGGTTAGAGACCCAGTACTTC.

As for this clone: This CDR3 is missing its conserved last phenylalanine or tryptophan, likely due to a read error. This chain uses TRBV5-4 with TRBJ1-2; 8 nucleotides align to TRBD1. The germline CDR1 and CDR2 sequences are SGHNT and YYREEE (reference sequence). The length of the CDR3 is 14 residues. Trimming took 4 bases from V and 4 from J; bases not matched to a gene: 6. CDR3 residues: CASSIGQGGYGYTS. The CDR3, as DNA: TGTGCCAGCAGCATTGGACAGGGTGGCTATGGCTACACCTCC.

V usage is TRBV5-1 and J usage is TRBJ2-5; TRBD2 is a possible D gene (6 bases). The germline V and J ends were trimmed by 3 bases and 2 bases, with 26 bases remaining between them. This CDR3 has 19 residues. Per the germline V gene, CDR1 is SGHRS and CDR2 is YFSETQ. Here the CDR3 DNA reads TGCGCCAGCAGCTCCGTCCCGGGACTTGCACGGAGAGGGCAAGAGACCCAGTACTTC. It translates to CASSSVPGLARRGQETQYF.

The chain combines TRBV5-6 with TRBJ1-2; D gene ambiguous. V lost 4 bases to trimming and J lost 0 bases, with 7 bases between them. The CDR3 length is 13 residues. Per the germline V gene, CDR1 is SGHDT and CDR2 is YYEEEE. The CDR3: CASSRSPNYGYTF. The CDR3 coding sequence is TGTGCCAGCAGCAGGAGTCCTAACTATGGCTACACCTTC.

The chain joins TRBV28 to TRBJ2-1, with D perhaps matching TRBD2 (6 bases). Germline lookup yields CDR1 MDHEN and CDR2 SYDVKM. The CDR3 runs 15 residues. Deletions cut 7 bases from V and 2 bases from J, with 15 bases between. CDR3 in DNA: TGTGCCAGCAAATTGGCGGGGACCACCTACAATGAGCAGTTCTTC. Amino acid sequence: CASKLAGTTYNEQFF.

The CDR3 loop is CASSTRTGTYEQYF. The DNA of the CDR3 is TGTGCCAGCAGTACTAGGACGGGAACCTACGAGCAGTACTTC. The chain recombines TRBV27 with TRBJ2-7, with D perhaps matching TRBD2 (5 bases). The CDR3 length is 14 residues. Germline lookup yields CDR1 MNHEY and CDR2 SMNVEV (reference sequence). V was shortened by 5 bases and J by 2 bases, with 13 bases between the two germline ends.

The DNA for the CDR3 is TGTGCCAGCAGCTTAGGAACCGGGGGGGCGCGAGTGCCCCAGCATTTT. Translated, it gives CASSLGTGGARVPQHF. The chain uses TRBV7-2 and TRBJ1-5; TRBD1 is a possible D gene (6 bases). Germline V gene sequence: CDR1 SGHTA, CDR2 FQGNSA. The ends were cut back, 1 base at V and 9 bases at J, with 19 bases in the middle. CDR3 length equals 16 residues.

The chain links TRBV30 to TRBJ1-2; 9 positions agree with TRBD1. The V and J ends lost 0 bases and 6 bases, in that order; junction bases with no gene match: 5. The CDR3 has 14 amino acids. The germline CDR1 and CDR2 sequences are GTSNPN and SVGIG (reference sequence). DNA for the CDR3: TGTGCCTGGAGTGTATATCGGACAGGGGATGGCTACACCTTC. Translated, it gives CAWSVYRTGDGYTF.

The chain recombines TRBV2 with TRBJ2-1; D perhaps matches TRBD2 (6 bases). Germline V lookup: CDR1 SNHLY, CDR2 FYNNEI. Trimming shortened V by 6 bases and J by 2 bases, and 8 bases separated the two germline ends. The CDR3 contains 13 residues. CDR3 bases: TGTGCCAGCAGCGGGGGTGCCTACAATGAGCAGTTCTTC. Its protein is CASSGGAYNEQFF.

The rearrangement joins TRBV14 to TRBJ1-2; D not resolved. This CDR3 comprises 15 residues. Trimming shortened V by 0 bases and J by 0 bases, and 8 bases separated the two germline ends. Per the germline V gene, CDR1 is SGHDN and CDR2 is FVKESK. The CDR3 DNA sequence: TGTGCCAGCAGCCAAGAATTCCATGCTAACTATGGCTACACCTTC. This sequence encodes CASSQEFHANYGYTF.

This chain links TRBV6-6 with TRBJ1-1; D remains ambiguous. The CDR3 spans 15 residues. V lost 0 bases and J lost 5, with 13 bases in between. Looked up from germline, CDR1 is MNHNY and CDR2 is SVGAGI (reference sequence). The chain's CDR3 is CASSYSMAGRTEAFF. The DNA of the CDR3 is TGTGCCAGCAGTTACTCGATGGCAGGAAGAACTGAAGCTTTCTTT.

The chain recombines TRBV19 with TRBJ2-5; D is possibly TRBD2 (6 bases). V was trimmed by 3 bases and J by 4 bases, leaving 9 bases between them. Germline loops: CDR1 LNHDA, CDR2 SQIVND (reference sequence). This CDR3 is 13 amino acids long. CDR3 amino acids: CASSIGGIETQYF. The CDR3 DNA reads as TGTGCCAGTAGTATCGGGGGTATAGAGACCCAGTACTTC.